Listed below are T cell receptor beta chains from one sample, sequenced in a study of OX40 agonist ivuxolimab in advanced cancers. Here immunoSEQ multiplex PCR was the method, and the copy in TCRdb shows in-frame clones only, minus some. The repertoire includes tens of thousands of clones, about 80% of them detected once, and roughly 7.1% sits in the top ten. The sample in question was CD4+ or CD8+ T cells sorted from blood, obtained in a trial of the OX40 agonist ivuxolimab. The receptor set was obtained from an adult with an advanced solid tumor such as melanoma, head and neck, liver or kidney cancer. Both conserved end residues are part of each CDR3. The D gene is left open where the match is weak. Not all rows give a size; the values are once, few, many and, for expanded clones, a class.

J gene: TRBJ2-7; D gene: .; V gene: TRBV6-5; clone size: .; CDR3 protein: CASSYEVSYEQYF; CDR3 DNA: TGTGCCAGCAGTTACGAAGTCTCCTACGAGCAGTACTTC
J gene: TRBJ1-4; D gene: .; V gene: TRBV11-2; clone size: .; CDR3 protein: CASSLELTGSGFLNEKLFF; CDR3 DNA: TGTGCCAGCAGCTTAGAACTCACAGGGTCCGGTTTCCTCAATGAAAAACTGTTTTTT
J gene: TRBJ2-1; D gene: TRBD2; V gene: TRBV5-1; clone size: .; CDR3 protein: CASSKTGTSGTNEQFF; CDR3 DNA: TGCGCCAGCAGCAAAACCGGGACTAGCGGGACCAATGAGCAGTTCTTC
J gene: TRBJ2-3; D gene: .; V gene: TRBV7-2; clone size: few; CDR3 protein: CASSFRGSVTDTQYF; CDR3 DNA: TGTGCCAGCAGCTTCCGGGGCTCAGTCACAGATACGCAGTATTTT
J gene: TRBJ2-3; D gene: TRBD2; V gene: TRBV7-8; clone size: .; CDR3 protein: CASSWILAGGTDTQYF; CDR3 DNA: TGTGCCAGCAGCTGGATACTAGCGGGGGGGACAGATACGCAGTATTTT
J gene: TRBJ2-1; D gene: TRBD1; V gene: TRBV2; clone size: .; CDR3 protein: CASSTRDRGFNEQFF; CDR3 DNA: TGTGCCAGCAGCACCCGGGACAGGGGTTTCAATGAGCAGTTCTTC
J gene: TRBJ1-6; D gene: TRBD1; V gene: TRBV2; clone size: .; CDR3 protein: CASSEDRGLSPLHF; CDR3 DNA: TGTGCCAGCAGTGAGGACAGGGGGCTTTCACCCCTCCACTTT
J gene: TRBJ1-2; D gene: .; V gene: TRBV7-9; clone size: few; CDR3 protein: CASSLAWRIDTF; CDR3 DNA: TGTGCCAGCAGCTTAGCGTGGCGGATTGACACCTTC
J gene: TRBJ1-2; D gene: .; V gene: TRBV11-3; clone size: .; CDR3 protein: CASSLQGLRGYTF; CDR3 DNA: TGTGCCAGCAGCTTACAGGGGCTGAGGGGCTACACCTTC
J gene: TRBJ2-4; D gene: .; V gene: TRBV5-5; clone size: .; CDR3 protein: CASSLVGVAKNIQYF; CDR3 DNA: TGTGCCAGCAGCTTGGTTGGGGTAGCCAAAAACATTCAGTACTTC
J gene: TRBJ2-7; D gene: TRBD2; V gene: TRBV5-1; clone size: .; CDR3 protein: CASSSGGYEQYF; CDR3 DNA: TGCGCCAGCAGCTCGGGGGGATACGAGCAGTACTTC
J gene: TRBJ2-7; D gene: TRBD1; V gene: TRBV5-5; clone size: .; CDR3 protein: CASSRTGVSYEQYF; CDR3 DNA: TGTGCCAGCAGTCGGACAGGGGTCTCCTACGAGCAGTACTTC
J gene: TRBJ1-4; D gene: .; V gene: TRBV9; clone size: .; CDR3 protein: CASSNQGRANEKLFF; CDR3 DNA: TGTGCCAGCAGCAACCAGGGGAGGGCTAATGAAAAACTGTTTTTT
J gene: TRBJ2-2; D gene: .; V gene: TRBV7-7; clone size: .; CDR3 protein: CASSLARNTGELFF; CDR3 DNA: TGTGCTAGCAGCCTGGCAAGAAACACCGGGGAGCTGTTTTTT
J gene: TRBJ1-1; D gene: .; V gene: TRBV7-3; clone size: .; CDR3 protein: CASSLGGENTEAFF; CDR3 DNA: TGTGCCAGCAGCTTAGGCGGAGAGAACACTGAAGCTTTCTTT
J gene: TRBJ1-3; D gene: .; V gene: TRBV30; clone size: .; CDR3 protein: CAWTVAGNTIYF; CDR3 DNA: TGTGCCTGGACAGTCGCTGGAAACACCATATATTTT
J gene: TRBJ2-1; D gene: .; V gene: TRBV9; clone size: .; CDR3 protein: CASSEGPNNEQFF; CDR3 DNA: TGTGCCAGCAGTGAGGGACCGAACAATGAGCAGTTCTTC
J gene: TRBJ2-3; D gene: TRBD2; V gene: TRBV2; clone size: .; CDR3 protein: CASSEARRGGLTDTQYF; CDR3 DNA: TGTGCCAGCAGTGAAGCACGGCGGGGGGGCCTGACAGATACGCAGTATTTT
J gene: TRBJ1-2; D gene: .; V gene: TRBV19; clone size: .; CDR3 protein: CASSIRGDYGYTF; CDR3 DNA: TGTGCCAGTAGTATTCGGGGTGACTATGGCTACACCTTC
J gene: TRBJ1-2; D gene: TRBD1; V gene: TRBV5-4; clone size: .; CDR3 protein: CASSSGQGVGYTF; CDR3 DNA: TGTGCCAGCAGCTCGGGACAGGGGGTAGGCTACACCTTC
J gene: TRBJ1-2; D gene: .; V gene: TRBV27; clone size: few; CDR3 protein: CASSSVRDYGYTF; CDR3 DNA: TGTGCCAGCAGTTCGGTCAGAGACTATGGCTACACCTTC
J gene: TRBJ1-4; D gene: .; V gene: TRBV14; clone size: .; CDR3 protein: CASSGGEQLSEKLFF; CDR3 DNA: TGTGCCAGCAGTGGAGGAGAACAGTTAAGTGAAAAACTGTTTTTT
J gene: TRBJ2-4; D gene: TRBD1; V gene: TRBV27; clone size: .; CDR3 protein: CASSLYRGSAKNIQYF; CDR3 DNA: TGTGCCAGCAGTTTATACAGGGGAAGTGCCAAAAACATTCAGTACTTC
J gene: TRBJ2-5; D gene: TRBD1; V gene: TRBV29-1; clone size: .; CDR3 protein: CSVDGTGANGETQYF; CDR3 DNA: TGCAGCGTTGATGGGACAGGGGCAAATGGAGAGACCCAGTACTTC
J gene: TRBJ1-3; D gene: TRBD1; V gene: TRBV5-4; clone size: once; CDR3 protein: CASSPGGTGVGNTIYF; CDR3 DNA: TGTGCCAGCAGCCCGGGAGGGACAGGGGTCGGAAACACCATATATTTT
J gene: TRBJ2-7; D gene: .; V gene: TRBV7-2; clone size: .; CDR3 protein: CASSFQGFYEQYF; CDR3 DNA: TGTGCCAGCAGCTTCCAGGGGTTCTACGAGCAGTACTTC
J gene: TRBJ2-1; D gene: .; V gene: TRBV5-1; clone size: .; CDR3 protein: CASRTGDLVDEQFF; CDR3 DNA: TGCGCCAGCCGAACGGGGGACTTGGTCGATGAGCAGTTCTTC
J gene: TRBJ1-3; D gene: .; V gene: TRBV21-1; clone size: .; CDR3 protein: CASSKADTCSGNTIYF; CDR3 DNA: TGTGCCAGCAGCAAAGCGGACACCTGCTCTGGAAACACCATATATTTT
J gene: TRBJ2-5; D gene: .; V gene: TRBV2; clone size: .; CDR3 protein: CASSSSMAQYF; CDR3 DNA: TGTGCCAGCAGTTCATCGATGGCCCAGTACTTC
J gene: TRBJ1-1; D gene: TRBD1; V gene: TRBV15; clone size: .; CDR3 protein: CATSRVGTGLFTEAFF; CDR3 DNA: TGTGCCACCAGCAGAGTAGGGACAGGGCTGTTCACTGAAGCTTTCTTT
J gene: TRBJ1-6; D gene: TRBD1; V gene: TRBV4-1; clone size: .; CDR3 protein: CASSQVPQGSYNSPLHF; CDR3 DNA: TGCGCCAGCAGCCAAGTCCCACAGGGGTCCTATAATTCACCCCTCCACTTT
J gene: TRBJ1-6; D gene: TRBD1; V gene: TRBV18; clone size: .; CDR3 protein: CASSPWTGDNSPLHF; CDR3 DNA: TGTGCCAGCTCACCATGGACAGGGGATAATTCACCCCTCCACTTT
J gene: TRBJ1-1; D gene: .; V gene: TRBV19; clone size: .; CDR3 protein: CASSIEGTGTEAFF; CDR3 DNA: TGTGCCAGTAGTATTGAGGGTACGGGGACTGAAGCTTTCTTT
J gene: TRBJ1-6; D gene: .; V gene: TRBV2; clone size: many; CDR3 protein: CATKRTQLQSGPLHF; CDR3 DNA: TGTGCCACCAAACGGACCCAACTTCAATCAGGTCCCCTCCACTTT
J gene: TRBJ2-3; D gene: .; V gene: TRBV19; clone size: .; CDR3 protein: CASSIATRTGASTDTQYF; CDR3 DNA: TGTGCCAGTAGTATAGCCACAAGAACCGGGGCTAGCACAGATACGCAGTATTTT
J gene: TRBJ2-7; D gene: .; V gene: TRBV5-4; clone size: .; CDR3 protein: CASSSSGGQEQYF; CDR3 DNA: TGTGCCAGCAGCTCGTCGGGGGGCCAGGAGCAGTACTTC
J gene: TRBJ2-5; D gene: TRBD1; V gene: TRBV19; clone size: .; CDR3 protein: CASSGRDRGYQETQYF; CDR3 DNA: TGTGCCAGTAGTGGCCGGGACAGGGGATACCAAGAGACCCAGTACTTC
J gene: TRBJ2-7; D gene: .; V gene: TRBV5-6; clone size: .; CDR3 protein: CASSLVSGYEQYF; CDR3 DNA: TGTGCCAGCAGCTTGGTGTCAGGTTACGAGCAGTACTTC
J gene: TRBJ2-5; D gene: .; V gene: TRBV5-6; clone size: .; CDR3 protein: CASSSLGTQYF; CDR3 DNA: TGTGCCAGCAGCTCCCTGGGGACCCAGTACTTC
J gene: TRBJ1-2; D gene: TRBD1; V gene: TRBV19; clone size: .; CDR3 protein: CASSRQGPGGYTF; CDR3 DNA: TGTGCCAGTAGTCGACAGGGCCCGGGAGGCTACACCTTC
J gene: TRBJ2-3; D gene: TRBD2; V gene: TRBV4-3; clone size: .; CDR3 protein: CASSQDPYRGTSGNTDTQYF; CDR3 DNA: TGCGCCAGCAGCCAAGATCCATACCGTGGGACTAGCGGGAACACAGATACGCAGTATTTT
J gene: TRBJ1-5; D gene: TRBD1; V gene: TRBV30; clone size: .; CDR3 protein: CAWSGQGAYQPQHF; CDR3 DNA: TGTGCCTGGAGTGGACAGGGGGCTTACCAGCCCCAGCATTTT
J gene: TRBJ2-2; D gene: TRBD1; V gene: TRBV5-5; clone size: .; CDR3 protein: CASSLAPTGYTGELFF; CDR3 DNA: TGTGCCAGCAGCTTGGCCCCGACAGGGTACACCGGGGAGCTGTTTTTT
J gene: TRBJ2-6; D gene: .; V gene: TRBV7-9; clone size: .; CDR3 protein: CASSRLRGSGANVLTF; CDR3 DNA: TGTGCCAGCAGCCGGCTCAGGGGTTCCGGGGCCAACGTCCTGACTTTC
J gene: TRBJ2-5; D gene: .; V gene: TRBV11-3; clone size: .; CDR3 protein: CASSLDQGREETQYF; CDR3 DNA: TGTGCCAGCAGCTTAGACCAGGGGAGGGAAGAGACCCAGTACTTC
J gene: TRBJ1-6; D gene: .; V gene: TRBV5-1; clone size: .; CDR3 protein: CASSLDRNSPLHF; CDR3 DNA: TGCGCCAGCAGCTTGGACCGGAATTCACCCCTCCACTTT
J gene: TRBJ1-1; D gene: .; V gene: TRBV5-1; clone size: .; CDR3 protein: CASTPGEMGTEAFF; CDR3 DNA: TGCGCCAGCACCCCTGGGGAGATGGGCACTGAAGCTTTCTTT
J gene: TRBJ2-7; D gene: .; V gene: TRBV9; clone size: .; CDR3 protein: CASTPGHAGAMYEQYF; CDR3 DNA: TGTGCCAGCACCCCCGGACACGCCGGGGCCATGTACGAGCAGTACTTC
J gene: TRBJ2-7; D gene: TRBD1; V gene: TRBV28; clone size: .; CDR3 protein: CASSWTGDSYEQYF; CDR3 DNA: TGTGCCAGCAGTTGGACAGGGGATTCCTACGAGCAGTACTTC
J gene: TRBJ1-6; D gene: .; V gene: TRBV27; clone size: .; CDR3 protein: CASSLEGPYNSPLHF; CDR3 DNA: TGTGCCAGCAGTTTAGAGGGTCCCTATAATTCACCCCTCCACTTT
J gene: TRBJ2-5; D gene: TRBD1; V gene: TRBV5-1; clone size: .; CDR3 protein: CASRRGWTGGLETQYF; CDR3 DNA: TGCGCCAGCAGGAGAGGATGGACAGGGGGCCTAGAGACCCAGTACTTC
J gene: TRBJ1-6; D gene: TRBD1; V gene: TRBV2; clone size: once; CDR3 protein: CASTPGTAATPLHF; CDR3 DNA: TGTGCCAGCACCCCCGGGACAGCGGCTACACCCCTCCACTTT
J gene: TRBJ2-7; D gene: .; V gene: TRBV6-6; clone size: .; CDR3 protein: CASRGTGAYEQYF; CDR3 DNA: TGTGCCAGCAGAGGAACGGGAGCCTACGAGCAGTACTTC
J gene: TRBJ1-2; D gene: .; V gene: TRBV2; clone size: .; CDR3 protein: CASSTFTGSYGYTF; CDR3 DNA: TGTGCCAGCAGTACTTTTACAGGGTCCTATGGCTACACCTTC
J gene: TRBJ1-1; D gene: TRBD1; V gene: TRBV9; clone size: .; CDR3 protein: CASSVGQGAGTEAFF; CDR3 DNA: TGTGCCAGCAGCGTAGGGCAGGGGGCAGGGACTGAAGCTTTCTTT
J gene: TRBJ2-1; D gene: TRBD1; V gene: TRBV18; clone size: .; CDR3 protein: CASSPPGQGIYNEQFF; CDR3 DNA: TGTGCCAGCTCACCACCCGGACAGGGGATTTACAATGAGCAGTTCTTC
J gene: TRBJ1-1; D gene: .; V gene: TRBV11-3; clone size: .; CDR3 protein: CASSLDEGVVAEAFF; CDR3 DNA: TGTGCCAGCAGCTTAGATGAGGGGGTGGTCGCTGAAGCTTTCTTT
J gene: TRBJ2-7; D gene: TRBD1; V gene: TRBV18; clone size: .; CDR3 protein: CASSPGTGQYEQYF; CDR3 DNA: TGTGCCAGCTCACCCGGGACAGGGCAATACGAGCAGTACTTC
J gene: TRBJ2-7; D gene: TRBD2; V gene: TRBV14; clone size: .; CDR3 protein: CASSQDLAGGPYEQYF; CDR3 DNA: TGTGCCAGCAGCCAAGATCTAGCGGGAGGGCCCTACGAGCAGTACTTC